The rows below give T cell receptor beta chains drawn from one sample of a study of blood T cells in healthy people across ages. TCRdb reanalysed the 5' RACE reads using MiXCR and keeps one entry per CDR3 protein. The table shows roughly 1,700,000 distinct CDR3 sequences, with 28% occurring only once. The sequencing input was blood. These receptors originate from a woman aged 30 to 39 in good health. The CDR3 runs from the conserved cysteine through the conserved F or W. Each record gives: D gene, clone size, J gene, V gene, CDR3 DNA, CDR3 protein. D genes are given only for firm matches. Some rows have no size entry. The others give once, few or many, or a class for an expanded clone.

D gene: -; clone size: -; J gene: TRBJ1-6; V gene: TRBV4-1; CDR3 DNA: TGCGCCAGCAGCCCGGGTGGCACGGGCGTACCCCTCCACTTT; CDR3 protein: CASSPGGTGVPLHF
D gene: -; clone size: few; J gene: TRBJ2-2; V gene: TRBV5-1; CDR3 DNA: TGCGCCAGCAGATCAGGACGGGCGAACACCGGGGAGCTGTTTTTT; CDR3 protein: CASRSGRANTGELFF
D gene: -; clone size: few; J gene: TRBJ2-7; V gene: TRBV29-1; CDR3 DNA: TGCAGCGTTGTAGCGGAGCAGGGCTACGAGCAGTACTTC; CDR3 protein: CSVVAEQGYEQYF
D gene: TRBD1; clone size: few; J gene: TRBJ2-7; V gene: TRBV20-1; CDR3 DNA: TGCAGTGCCGCCCGGGACAGGGCCGAAGTCGAGCAGTACTTC; CDR3 protein: CSAARDRAEVEQYF
D gene: TRBD2; clone size: once; J gene: TRBJ2-3; V gene: TRBV11-2; CDR3 DNA: TGTGCCAGCAGCTTAGGGATTAGCGGGAGGATGGATACGCAGTATTTT; CDR3 protein: CASSLGISGRMDTQYF
D gene: -; clone size: few; J gene: TRBJ2-3; V gene: TRBV28; CDR3 DNA: TGTGCCAGCAGCCACAGGGAGGATACGCAGTATTTT; CDR3 protein: CASSHREDTQYF
D gene: TRBD1; clone size: once; J gene: TRBJ2-7; V gene: TRBV13; CDR3 DNA: TGTGCCAGCAACTCCGGGACAGGGGCCCACGAGCAGTACTTC; CDR3 protein: CASNSGTGAHEQYF
D gene: -; clone size: many; J gene: TRBJ2-7; V gene: TRBV29-1; CDR3 DNA: TGCAGCGTTCGCATCTCCTACGAGCAGTACTTC; CDR3 protein: CSVRISYEQYF
D gene: -; clone size: few; J gene: TRBJ2-3; V gene: TRBV12-3/TRBV12-4; CDR3 DNA: TGTGCCAGCAGGATCGGAGGTCCTAGCACAGATACGCAGTATTTT; CDR3 protein: CASRIGGPSTDTQYF
D gene: TRBD2; clone size: few; J gene: TRBJ2-7; V gene: TRBV20-1; CDR3 DNA: TGCAGTGCTAGAGATGGGGCTAGCGGGGGCGCTAACTACGAGCAGTACTTC; CDR3 protein: CSARDGASGGANYEQYF
D gene: -; clone size: few; J gene: TRBJ2-1; V gene: TRBV19; CDR3 DNA: TGTGCCAGTATCGGGTCTTGGAATGAGCAGTTCTTC; CDR3 protein: CASIGSWNEQFF
D gene: -; clone size: -; J gene: TRBJ1-1; V gene: TRBV7-6; CDR3 DNA: TGTGCCAGCAGCTTAGCTGCCCCCTTGAACACTGAAGCTTTCTTT; CDR3 protein: CASSLAAPLNTEAFF
D gene: TRBD2; clone size: many; J gene: TRBJ2-3; V gene: TRBV7-2; CDR3 DNA: TGTGCCAGCAGCTTGACTAGCGGGTACACAGATACGCAGTATTTT; CDR3 protein: CASSLTSGYTDTQYF
D gene: -; clone size: -; J gene: TRBJ2-3; V gene: TRBV5-1; CDR3 DNA: TGCGCCAGCAGCATTATACTGGGCCCAGATACGCAGTATTTT; CDR3 protein: CASSIILGPDTQYF
D gene: TRBD2; clone size: -; J gene: TRBJ2-5; V gene: TRBV7-2; CDR3 DNA: TGTGCCACCGGGACTAGGAATTCTGAGACCCAGTACTTC; CDR3 protein: CATGTRNSETQYF
D gene: -; clone size: -; J gene: TRBJ2-6; V gene: TRBV19; CDR3 DNA: TGTGCCAGTAGTACCTGGGAGAGCTCTGGGGCCAACGTCCTGACTTTC; CDR3 protein: CASSTWESSGANVLTF
D gene: -; clone size: -; J gene: TRBJ1-2; V gene: TRBV18; CDR3 DNA: TGTGTCAGCTCACCGGATGCCGGATATGGCTACACCTTC; CDR3 protein: CVSSPDAGYGYTF
D gene: TRBD1; clone size: -; J gene: TRBJ1-2; V gene: TRBV5-1; CDR3 DNA: TGCGCCAGCAGACACACAGGGGAAGGCTATGGCTACACCTTC; CDR3 protein: CASRHTGEGYGYTF
D gene: -; clone size: few; J gene: TRBJ1-2; V gene: TRBV7-3; CDR3 DNA: TGTGCCAGCAGCTTAAGGGGCGGGGTTAATACGGATGGCTACACCTTC; CDR3 protein: CASSLRGGVNTDGYTF
D gene: -; clone size: many; J gene: TRBJ2-3; V gene: TRBV5-1; CDR3 DNA: TGCGCCAGCACGAGCCTGACCATCACAGATACGCAGTATTTT; CDR3 protein: CASTSLTITDTQYF
D gene: -; clone size: few; J gene: TRBJ2-3; V gene: TRBV12-5; CDR3 DNA: TGTGCTAGTGGTTTGGTGGCTGATACGCAGTATTTT; CDR3 protein: CASGLVADTQYF
D gene: TRBD2; clone size: few; J gene: TRBJ2-5; V gene: TRBV4-3; CDR3 DNA: TGCGCCAGCAGCCAGAGATGGGCCGGGACTAGCGGGATCGAGACCCAGTACTTC; CDR3 protein: CASSQRWAGTSGIETQYF
D gene: -; clone size: few; J gene: TRBJ2-5; V gene: TRBV20-1; CDR3 DNA: TGCAGTGCCCGAGAGGGACGGATACAAGAGACCCAGTACTTC; CDR3 protein: CSAREGRIQETQYF
D gene: -; clone size: -; J gene: TRBJ1-2; V gene: TRBV7-9; CDR3 DNA: TGTGCCAGCAGCTTATTCCCCCCACGAGGGCATAACTATTGCTACACCTTC; CDR3 protein: CASSLFPPRGHNYCYTF
D gene: TRBD1; clone size: few; J gene: TRBJ2-4; V gene: TRBV30; CDR3 DNA: TGTGCCTGGAGAAAGGGCAGGGGGACCAAAAACATTCAGTACTTC; CDR3 protein: CAWRKGRGTKNIQYF
D gene: TRBD2; clone size: few; J gene: TRBJ2-5; V gene: TRBV5-1; CDR3 DNA: TGCGCCAGCAGCTTGGCCTCGACTAGCGGGGGGGCGAGCGGAGAAACCCAGTACTTC; CDR3 protein: CASSLASTSGGASGETQYF
D gene: -; clone size: -; J gene: TRBJ2-1; V gene: TRBV7-2; CDR3 DNA: TGTGCCAGCAGCCGGGACCTTCTTGGCTCCTACAATGAGCAGTTCTTC; CDR3 protein: CASSRDLLGSYNEQFF
D gene: TRBD2; clone size: -; J gene: TRBJ2-7; V gene: TRBV7-2; CDR3 DNA: TGTGCCAGCAGCTTTGGTCTAGCGGGGCCCAACGAGCAGTACTTC; CDR3 protein: CASSFGLAGPNEQYF
D gene: -; clone size: many; J gene: TRBJ2-7; V gene: TRBV3-1; CDR3 DNA: TGCGCCAGCAGCCAAGGTTCCACCTACGAGCAGTACTTC; CDR3 protein: CASSQGSTYEQYF
D gene: TRBD2; clone size: -; J gene: TRBJ2-7; V gene: TRBV15; CDR3 DNA: TGTGCCACCAGCACAACTAGCGGGGGCAACTACGAGCAGTACTTC; CDR3 protein: CATSTTSGGNYEQYF
D gene: -; clone size: few; J gene: TRBJ2-7; V gene: TRBV5-1; CDR3 DNA: TGCGCCAGCAGCTCCGTCCCGGGACGCGAGCAGTACTTC; CDR3 protein: CASSSVPGREQYF
D gene: -; clone size: -; J gene: TRBJ2-3; V gene: TRBV12-3/TRBV12-4; CDR3 DNA: TGTGCCAGCAGTTTGCCCCCCGTTGACGGGCTAGATACGCAGTATTTT; CDR3 protein: CASSLPPVDGLDTQYF
D gene: -; clone size: many; J gene: TRBJ1-2; V gene: TRBV10-3; CDR3 DNA: TGTGCCATCAGTGAGTCATTAGGGCCTGGCTACACCTTC; CDR3 protein: CAISESLGPGYTF
D gene: -; clone size: -; J gene: TRBJ2-1; V gene: TRBV7-9; CDR3 DNA: TGTGCCAGCAGCTCATCAGGCCCCGGGGAGCAGTTCTTC; CDR3 protein: CASSSSGPGEQFF
D gene: -; clone size: many; J gene: TRBJ2-1; V gene: TRBV20-1; CDR3 DNA: TGCAGTGCTAGGGAGGGTCCGATGGTATCCTACAATGAGCAGTTCTTC; CDR3 protein: CSAREGPMVSYNEQFF
D gene: -; clone size: -; J gene: TRBJ1-1; V gene: TRBV4-1; CDR3 DNA: TGCGCCAGCAGCCAAGATCGCAGGGGAGAAGCTTTCTTT; CDR3 protein: CASSQDRRGEAFF
D gene: -; clone size: -; J gene: TRBJ1-2; V gene: TRBV25-1; CDR3 DNA: TGTGCCAGCAGTGAAAACTACAGGTCGAGTGGCTACACCTTC; CDR3 protein: CASSENYRSSGYTF
D gene: TRBD1; clone size: many; J gene: TRBJ1-5; V gene: TRBV5-1; CDR3 DNA: TGCGCCAGCAGCCAGGGACAGGGTGGACAGCCCCAGCATTTT; CDR3 protein: CASSQGQGGQPQHF
D gene: -; clone size: -; J gene: TRBJ2-7; V gene: TRBV5-1; CDR3 DNA: TGCGCCAGCAGCTTGGTACCTAGCATCACCTACGAGCAGTACTTC; CDR3 protein: CASSLVPSITYEQYF
D gene: -; clone size: once; J gene: TRBJ1-2; V gene: TRBV12-3/TRBV12-4; CDR3 DNA: TGTGCCAGCAATGGGGTGGGATTCCAACTCGGGTATGGCTACACCTTC; CDR3 protein: CASNGVGFQLGYGYTF
D gene: -; clone size: few; J gene: TRBJ2-1; V gene: TRBV6-2/TRBV6-3; CDR3 DNA: TGTGCCAGCAACCGGACACCCTACAATGAGCAGTTCTTC; CDR3 protein: CASNRTPYNEQFF
D gene: -; clone size: -; J gene: TRBJ2-7; V gene: TRBV20-1; CDR3 DNA: TGCAGTGCTCAAGGCCTGGAGGCTAGGGGGGGCTCCTACAATGAGCAGTACTTC; CDR3 protein: CSAQGLEARGGSYNEQYF
D gene: -; clone size: many; J gene: TRBJ2-5; V gene: TRBV12-5; CDR3 DNA: TGTGCTAGTGCCCTCTCGGGGCGAGAGACCCAGTACTTC; CDR3 protein: CASALSGRETQYF
D gene: -; clone size: few; J gene: TRBJ1-2; V gene: TRBV6-6; CDR3 DNA: TGTGCCAGCAGCCTCACAGGGAGAAATGGCTACACCTTC; CDR3 protein: CASSLTGRNGYTF
D gene: -; clone size: few; J gene: TRBJ2-7; V gene: TRBV10-3; CDR3 DNA: TGTGCCATCAGTGCCGGGACTGAGGCCTACGAGCAGTACTTC; CDR3 protein: CAISAGTEAYEQYF
D gene: TRBD1; clone size: -; J gene: TRBJ2-1; V gene: TRBV10-3; CDR3 DNA: TGTGCCACTTCCGGGACAGAATACAATGAGCAGTTCTTC; CDR3 protein: CATSGTEYNEQFF
D gene: TRBD1; clone size: few; J gene: TRBJ2-7; V gene: TRBV2; CDR3 DNA: TGTGCCAGCAGGGGACAGGGCATACAGCAGTACTTC; CDR3 protein: CASRGQGIQQYF
D gene: -; clone size: -; J gene: TRBJ2-4; V gene: TRBV7-9; CDR3 DNA: TGTGCCAGCAGCTTCCACTTCGGGGGGCCGGACAAAAACATTCAGTACTTC; CDR3 protein: CASSFHFGGPDKNIQYF
D gene: -; clone size: -; J gene: TRBJ1-1; V gene: TRBV9; CDR3 DNA: TGTGCCAGCTACAGGGATGACGGTGAGGCTTTCTTT; CDR3 protein: CASYRDDGEAFF
D gene: -; clone size: -; J gene: TRBJ1-1; V gene: TRBV19; CDR3 DNA: TGTGCCAGTCGCCTAGGGGGGGAGAACACTGAAGCTTTCTTT; CDR3 protein: CASRLGGENTEAFF
D gene: TRBD1; clone size: -; J gene: TRBJ2-3; V gene: TRBV5-4; CDR3 DNA: TGTGCCAGCAGTTACGACAGGGGAAGTGGAGATACGCAGTATTTT; CDR3 protein: CASSYDRGSGDTQYF
D gene: -; clone size: -; J gene: TRBJ2-3; V gene: TRBV5-1; CDR3 DNA: TGCGCCAGCAGCTCGAAGGGGCCGACTAGCACAGATACGCAGTATTTT; CDR3 protein: CASSSKGPTSTDTQYF
D gene: -; clone size: many; J gene: TRBJ2-3; V gene: TRBV7-2; CDR3 DNA: TGTGCCAGCAGCTTAGGGGGGTCAGCTAGCACAGATACGCAGTATTTT; CDR3 protein: CASSLGGSASTDTQYF
D gene: -; clone size: many; J gene: TRBJ2-4; V gene: TRBV3-1; CDR3 DNA: TGTGCCAGCAGCCAAGGGCAGATACTAGCCAAAAACATTCAGTACTTC; CDR3 protein: CASSQGQILAKNIQYF